These T cell receptor beta chains were read from a single sample in a study of blood T cell repertoires in COVID-19. TCRdb keeps only in-frame clones here, not all; method: immunoSEQ multiplex PCR. Counted here are roughly 260,000 clones, about 85% occurring once; the ten biggest clones make up 6% to 7%. Input material: PBMCs or T cells enriched from blood (not recorded which). Receptors were obtained from a woman in her 30s with acute COVID-19. CDR3s include the opening cysteine and the closing phenylalanine or tryptophan. The order of the fields is V gene, D gene, clone size, J gene, CDR3 protein. D genes are given only for firm matches. Not every row has a clone size; where given, it reads once, few, many or a size class.

TRBV19,-,few,TRBJ1-1,CASSMSGRVATEAFF
TRBV7-8,TRBD1,-,TRBJ2-7,CASSLVGTGPGYEQYF
TRBV12-3/TRBV12-4,-,-,TRBJ1-3,CASSHQRDTIYF
TRBV5-1,-,-,TRBJ2-3,CASSLGPGGTDTQYF
TRBV10-3,TRBD1,few,TRBJ1-5,CAISELGQVYSNQPQHF
TRBV5-1,TRBD1,once,TRBJ2-3,CASSSTPGQGTDTQYF
TRBV12-5,TRBD1,-,TRBJ1-5,CASGRDRGHQPQHF
TRBV6-5,-,-,TRBJ1-1,CASSYEGRDTEAFF
TRBV5-6,-,-,TRBJ1-6,CASSFSEADNSPLHF
TRBV11-2,-,-,TRBJ2-7,CASSLVTYEQYF
TRBV2,-,-,TRBJ1-1,CASQGPTGTEAFF
TRBV28,-,-,TRBJ2-1,CASSFRSSYNEQFF
TRBV19,-,-,TRBJ2-1,CASTPTGNNEQFF
TRBV28,-,-,TRBJ1-6,CASLATRRASSYNSPLHF
TRBV5-4,TRBD1,-,TRBJ1-2,CASSLGNRGEDYGYTF
TRBV30,-,-,TRBJ2-7,CAWSPGESYEQYF
TRBV20-1,TRBD1,-,TRBJ2-5,CSASRDSFQETQYF
TRBV4-1,TRBD2,-,TRBJ2-3,CASSLGTSGALGTQYF
TRBV18,-,once,TRBJ2-7,CASSQLGEVDYGEQYF
TRBV29-1,TRBD1,-,TRBJ2-7,CSVRTGTYEQYF
TRBV9,TRBD2,-,TRBJ2-2,CASSTPSGGTGELFF
TRBV3-1/TRBV3-2,TRBD2,-,TRBJ2-7,CASSQPGLADYEQYF
TRBV12-5,-,-,TRBJ1-1,CASGLVQGSEAFF
TRBV19,TRBD2,once,TRBJ2-1,CASSIARAGAYNEQFF
TRBV18,TRBD2,-,TRBJ2-3,CASSPIAGGVTDTQYF
TRBV2,TRBD1,-,TRBJ1-6,CASSPQGQDNSPLHF
TRBV3-1/TRBV3-2,TRBD2,few,TRBJ2-1,CASRLAGDKYNEQFF
TRBV4-1,-,-,TRBJ1-6,CASSQDRNSFNSPLHF
TRBV11-1,TRBD1,-,TRBJ1-1,CASSPDRGRGNTEAFF
TRBV27,-,-,TRBJ2-5,CASSLSLQETQYF
TRBV28,-,-,TRBJ1-2,CASGQNYGYTF
TRBV28,TRBD1,-,TRBJ2-5,CASSSERRGWETQYF
TRBV15,TRBD1,-,TRBJ2-1,CATSSWTGGEDEQFF
TRBV9,TRBD1,-,TRBJ1-4,CASSPRGMNEKLFF
TRBV5-6,-,-,TRBJ1-3,CASSNGGGNTIYF
TRBV11-2,TRBD1,-,TRBJ1-3,CASSTGTGGNTIYF
TRBV9,TRBD2,-,TRBJ2-1,CASSEGLVGNEQFF
TRBV27,-,-,TRBJ1-6,CASSSSGGGSPLHF
TRBV19,TRBD2,-,TRBJ2-5,CASSSLLGLAGGPSQETQYF
TRBV11-2,-,-,TRBJ1-1,CASSLEGAFNTEAFF
TRBV6-1,-,-,TRBJ2-7,CASSESSYEQYF
TRBV6-1,TRBD2,-,TRBJ2-2,CASSGLAGTNTGELFF
TRBV2,TRBD1,-,TRBJ2-6,CANWKGGTGFRKGANVLTF
TRBV9,TRBD2,once,TRBJ2-3,CASSGRTSGHTQYF
TRBV6-5,-,-,TRBJ2-5,CASSSGGGETQYF
TRBV6-4,-,-,TRBJ2-1,CATARLVGGSGEQFF
TRBV28,-,-,TRBJ1-1,CASSPTGFGNTEAFF
TRBV7-9,TRBD2,-,TRBJ2-1,CATWGGRAYNEQFF
TRBV4-3,-,-,TRBJ1-2,CASSQDPRGGRGGYTF
TRBV19,TRBD1,-,TRBJ1-5,CASSNTGTGGNQPQHF